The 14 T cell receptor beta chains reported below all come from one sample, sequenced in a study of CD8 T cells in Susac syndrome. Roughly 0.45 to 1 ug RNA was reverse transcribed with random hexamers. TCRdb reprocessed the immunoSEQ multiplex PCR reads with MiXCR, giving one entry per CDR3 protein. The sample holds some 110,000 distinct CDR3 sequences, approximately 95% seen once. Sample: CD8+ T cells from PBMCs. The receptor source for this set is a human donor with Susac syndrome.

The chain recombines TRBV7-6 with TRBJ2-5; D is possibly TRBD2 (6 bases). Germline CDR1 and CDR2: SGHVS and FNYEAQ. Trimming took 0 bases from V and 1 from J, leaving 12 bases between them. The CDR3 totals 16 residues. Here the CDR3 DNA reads TGTGCCAGCAGCTTAGCCGGGGGTGACTTCCAAGAGACCCAGTACTTC. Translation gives CASSLAGGDFQETQYF.

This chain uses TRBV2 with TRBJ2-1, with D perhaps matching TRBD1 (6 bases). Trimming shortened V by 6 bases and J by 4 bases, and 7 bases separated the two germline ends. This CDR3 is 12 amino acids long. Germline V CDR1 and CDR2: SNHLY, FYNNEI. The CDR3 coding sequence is TGTGCCAGCAGCGGACAGTACAATGAGCAGTTCTTC. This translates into CASSGQYNEQFF.

The chain's CDR3 is CASSSGPGTPRETQYF. The DNA for the CDR3 is TGTGCCAGCAGCTCAGGACCCGGGACACCACGAGAGACCCAGTACTTC. V usage is TRBV7-9 and J usage is TRBJ2-5, with D maybe TRBD1 (6 bases). In germline, CDR1 is SEHNR, CDR2 FQNEAQ (reference sequence). V was clipped by 4 bases and J by 4 bases, with 19 bases between them. The CDR3 has 16 residues.

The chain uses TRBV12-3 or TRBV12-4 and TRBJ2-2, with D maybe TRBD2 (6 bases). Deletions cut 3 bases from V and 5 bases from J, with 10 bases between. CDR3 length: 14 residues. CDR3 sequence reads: CASSFGGDTGELFF. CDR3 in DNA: TGTGCCAGCAGTTTCGGCGGGGATACCGGGGAGCTGTTTTTT.

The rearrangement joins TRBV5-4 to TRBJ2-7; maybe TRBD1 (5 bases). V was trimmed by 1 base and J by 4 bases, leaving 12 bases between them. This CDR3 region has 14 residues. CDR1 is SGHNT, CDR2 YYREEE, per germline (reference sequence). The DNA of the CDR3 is TGTGCCAGCAGCTTGAAAGGGGCAGTTTACGAGCAGTACTTC. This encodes CASSLKGAVYEQYF.

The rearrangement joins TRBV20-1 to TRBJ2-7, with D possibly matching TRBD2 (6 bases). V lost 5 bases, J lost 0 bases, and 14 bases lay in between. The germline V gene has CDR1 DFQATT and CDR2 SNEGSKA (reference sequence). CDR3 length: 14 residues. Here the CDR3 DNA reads TGCAGTGCTCAGGACTATCTCAGCTCCTACGAGCAGTACTTC. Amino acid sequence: CSAQDYLSSYEQYF.

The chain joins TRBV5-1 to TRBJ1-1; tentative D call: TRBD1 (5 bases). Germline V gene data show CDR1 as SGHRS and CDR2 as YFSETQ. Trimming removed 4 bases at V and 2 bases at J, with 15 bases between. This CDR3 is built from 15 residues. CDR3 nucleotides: TGCGCCAGCAGCGTGGACTGGGGCGCTAACACTGAAGCTTTCTTT. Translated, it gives CASSVDWGANTEAFF.

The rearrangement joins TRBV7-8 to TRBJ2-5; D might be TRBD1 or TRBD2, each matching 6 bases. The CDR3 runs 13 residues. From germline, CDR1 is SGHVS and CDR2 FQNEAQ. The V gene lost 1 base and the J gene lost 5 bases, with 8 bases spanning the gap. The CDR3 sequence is CASSLVGGETQYF. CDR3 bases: TGTGCCAGCAGCTTAGTGGGGGGCGAGACCCAGTACTTC.

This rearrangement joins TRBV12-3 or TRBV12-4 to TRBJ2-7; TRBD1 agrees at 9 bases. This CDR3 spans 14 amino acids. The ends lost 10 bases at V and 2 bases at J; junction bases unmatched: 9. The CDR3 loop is CATGPGTGTYEQYF. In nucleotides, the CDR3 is TGTGCCACCGGCCCAGGGACAGGGACCTACGAGCAGTACTTC.

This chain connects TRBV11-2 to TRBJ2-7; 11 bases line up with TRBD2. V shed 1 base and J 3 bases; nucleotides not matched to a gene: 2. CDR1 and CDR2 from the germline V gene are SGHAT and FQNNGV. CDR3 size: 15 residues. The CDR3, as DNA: TGTGCCAGCAGCTTAGGGACTAGCGGGTTCTACGAGCAGTACTTC. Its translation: CASSLGTSGFYEQYF. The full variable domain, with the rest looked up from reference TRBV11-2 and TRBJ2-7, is EAGVAQSPRYKIIEKRQSVAFWCNPISGHATLYWYQQILGQGPKLLIQFQNNGVVDDSQLPKDRFSAERLKGVDSTLKIQPAKLEDSAVYLCASSLGTSGFYEQYFGPGTRLTVT.

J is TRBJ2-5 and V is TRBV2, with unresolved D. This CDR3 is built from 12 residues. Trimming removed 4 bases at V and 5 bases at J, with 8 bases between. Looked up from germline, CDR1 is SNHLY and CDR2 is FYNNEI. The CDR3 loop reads CASSAPPETQYF. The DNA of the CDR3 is TGTGCCAGCAGTGCCCCCCCGGAGACCCAGTACTTC.

DNA for the CDR3: TGTGCCAGCAGTGCGGGACTAGCTGAAGAGACCCAGTACTTC. It encodes CASSAGLAEETQYF. The chain employs TRBV2 and TRBJ2-5, with 9 bases aligning to TRBD2. V shed 4 bases, J shed 3 bases, and the junction held 3 bases outside the gene matches. Germline assignment: CDR1 SNHLY and CDR2 FYNNEI. The CDR3 runs to 14 residues.

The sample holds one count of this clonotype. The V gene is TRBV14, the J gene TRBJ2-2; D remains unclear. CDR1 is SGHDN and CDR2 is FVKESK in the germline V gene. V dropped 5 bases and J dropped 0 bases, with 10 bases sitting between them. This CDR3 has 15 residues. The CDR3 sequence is CASSYRPANTGELFF. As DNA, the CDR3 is TGTGCCAGCAGCTATAGGCCAGCGAACACCGGGGAGCTGTTTTTT.

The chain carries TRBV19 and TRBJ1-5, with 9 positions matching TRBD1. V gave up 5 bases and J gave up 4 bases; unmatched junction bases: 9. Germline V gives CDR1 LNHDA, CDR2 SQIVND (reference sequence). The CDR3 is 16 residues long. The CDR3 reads CASSSATGGWNQPQHF. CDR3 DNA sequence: TGTGCCAGTAGTTCTGCGACAGGGGGTTGGAATCAGCCCCAGCATTTT.